Following are 3 T cell receptor beta chains from one sample sequenced in a study of cytomegalovirus exposure and HLA in healthy donors. The PCR had 60 Vbeta and 13 Jbeta primers. TCRdb's copy holds only in-frame clones and misses some; the assay was immunoSEQ multiplex PCR. The repertoire holds about 170,000 clones, with 70% to 90% as singletons. The specimen sequenced was PBMCs. Receptors originate from a man aged 25 to 40 in good health and CMV-seropositive.

The chain carries TRBV5-6 and TRBJ2-7; no clear D. The CDR3 covers 13 residues. Germline assignment: CDR1 SGHDT and CDR2 YYEEEE. Trimming shortened V by 2 bases and J by 2 bases, and 8 bases separated the two germline ends. The CDR3 DNA follows: TGTGCCAGCAGCTTTGGAGCCGCCTACGAGCAGTACGTC. The encoded protein is CASSFGAAYEQYV.

The CDR3 spells CASSLGQADTQYF. The DNA for the CDR3 is TGCGCCAGCAGCTTGGGACAGGCAGATACGCAGTATTTT. The rearrangement links TRBV5-1 to TRBJ2-3; TRBD1 might be the D (6 bases). V dropped 0 bases and J dropped 4 bases, with 6 bases sitting between them. There are 13 residues in the CDR3. Germline CDR1 is SGHRS and CDR2 is YFSETQ. Full variable domain (remainder filled in from reference TRBV5-1 and TRBJ2-3): KAGVTQTPRYLIKTRGQQVTLSCSPISGHRSVSWYQQTPGQGLQFLFEYFSETQRNKGNFPGRFSGRQFSNSRSEMNVSTLELGDSALYLCASSLGQADTQYFGPGTRLTVL.

The sample holds one count of this clone. The J gene is TRBJ2-1, the V gene TRBV28, with 7 bases that match TRBD1. Germline loops: CDR1 MDHEN, CDR2 SYDVKM. CDR3 length: 16 amino acids. Trimming at V came to 8 bases and at J to 4 bases, leaving 14 bases not matched to a gene. Here the CDR3 reads CASSLKYRGQYNEQFF. The CDR3 nucleotides read TGTGCCAGCTCGTTAAAATACAGGGGACAATACAATGAGCAGTTCTTC.